This TCR beta chain is drawn from a study of neurological immune-mediated disorders. The study's findings and limits: HTLV-1-associated myelopathy displayed the greatest TCR clonal expansion, and multiple sclerosis exhibited the smallest, lower than that of healthy controls.

This clonotype was found many times. Its antigen is still unknown. This sample's time point: longitudinal time-point 1 (baseline). It was blood bank volunteers in Maryland, USA who made up the healthy controls. With 10-nucleotide random UMIs, 5'RACE was used to make the cDNA. TCRdb independently ran MiXCR on the 5' RACE reads; one entry per CDR3 protein. Here the sample spans tens of thousands of distinct CDR3 sequences, roughly 10% being singletons. Germline V gene sequence: CDR1 SGHTA, CDR2 FQGNSA. The CDR3 totals 15 residues. The trim removed 5 bases at V and 8 bases at J, leaving 9 bases unmatched. The chain employs TRBV7-2 and TRBJ2-3; 11 bases fit TRBD2. The specimen sequenced was PBMCs. The TCR was taken from a woman aged 40 to 50 in good health. The CDR3 here is CASSGASGGSRTQYF. In nucleotides, the CDR3 is TGTGCCAGCAGCGGGGCTAGCGGGGGGTCCCGTACGCAGTATTTT.